The rows below give T cell receptor beta chains drawn from one sample of a study of blood T cell repertoires in COVID-19. The assay was immunoSEQ multiplex PCR, and TCRdb's table has in-frame clones only and misses some. The sample comprises roughly 88,000 clones, roughly 80% of which are singletons, and roughly a sixth rests with the top ten. The sequencing sample was made of peripheral blood. The receptors here all came from a woman of 80 years or more with acute or convalescent COVID-19. Both conserved end residues are trimmed from each CDR3. The D gene is left open where the match is weak. Where a row states a size, it is once, few, many or the class of an expanded clone; other rows omit it.

clone size | J gene | V gene | D gene | CDR3 protein
- | TRBJ2-7 | TRBV2 | - | ASGPTYEQY
- | TRBJ2-7 | TRBV7-2 | TRBD1 | ASSLIQGASHEQY
- | TRBJ2-5 | TRBV28 | TRBD2 | ASTTGLAGGYRETQY
few | TRBJ2-2 | TRBV7-3 | TRBD1 | ASSLFVGQGSGELF
- | TRBJ2-1 | TRBV7-6 | TRBD2 | ASSLVASGGYNEQF
- | TRBJ1-2 | TRBV10-3 | - | AISRTQGSDYGYT
few | TRBJ2-7 | TRBV11-1 | TRBD1 | ASSLGYRGRAYEQY
- | TRBJ1-4 | TRBV5-6 | - | ASSLIGGAEKLF
- | TRBJ1-3 | TRBV28 | - | ASRTQGYSGNTIY
- | TRBJ1-2 | TRBV12-3/TRBV12-4 | - | ASSLQGNYGYT
- | TRBJ2-7 | TRBV6-1 | TRBD1 | ASSETGKQPYEQY
- | TRBJ1-2 | TRBV6-6 | - | ASSYGSGNGYT
- | TRBJ2-1 | TRBV5-5 | TRBD1 | ASSFGQVSYNEQF
- | TRBJ2-4 | TRBV2 | - | ASSERGQGGLAKNIQY
once | TRBJ2-7 | TRBV13 | TRBD1 | ASSLGRSRGYEQY
- | TRBJ2-5 | TRBV4-1 | - | ASSRPTPPKTQY
- | TRBJ1-1 | TRBV6-5 | TRBD1 | ASRALDRANTEAF
- | TRBJ1-2 | TRBV5-6 | - | ASSLRNYGYT
few | TRBJ1-5 | TRBV27 | - | ASSSQTNFWSNQPQH
- | TRBJ2-7 | TRBV14 | - | ASSAKQGSEQY
- | TRBJ1-1 | TRBV7-9 | - | ASSAQDTPNTEAF
- | TRBJ1-2 | TRBV20-1 | - | SASSQGHYGYT
once | TRBJ1-1 | TRBV5-1 | TRBD1 | ASSLNQGGAF
- | TRBJ1-2 | TRBV7-9 | TRBD1 | ASSFGDREIGYT
- | TRBJ2-7 | TRBV7-9 | - | ASSFKGLEYEQY
- | TRBJ1-1 | TRBV6-4 | - | ASSEQGNTEAF
- | TRBJ1-1 | TRBV3-1/TRBV3-2 | TRBD1 | ASSTRQGAAYKAF
- | TRBJ1-2 | TRBV6-5 | TRBD1 | ASSRQGYGYT
- | TRBJ1-5 | TRBV3-1/TRBV3-2 | - | ASSQSGRFQPQH
once | TRBJ2-1 | TRBV5-1 | - | ASSSGLPSYNEQF
- | TRBJ2-2 | TRBV5-4 | TRBD2 | ASSFRVGTSLQTGELF
- | TRBJ1-2 | TRBV6-1 | - | ASSEHGRQDYGYT
once | TRBJ1-3 | TRBV5-1 | - | ASSMTRSGGNTIY
- | TRBJ2-2 | TRBV5-5 | - | ASSLSGGGTGELF
- | TRBJ1-6 | TRBV30 | - | AWSDVLTKRGHSYSPLH
- | TRBJ2-5 | TRBV9 | TRBD2 | ASSLGLAGGRVETQY
- | TRBJ2-7 | TRBV14 | TRBD2 | ASSQVGGTTYEQY
- | TRBJ2-1 | TRBV4-1 | - | ASSQMGPAGNEQF
- | TRBJ2-2 | TRBV24-1 | TRBD1 | ATSDLGGTGLAGELF
- | TRBJ1-6 | TRBV27 | - | ASSLEGRSPLH
- | TRBJ1-6 | TRBV7-9 | - | ASSLGAGNSPLH
medium-sized | TRBJ1-5 | TRBV19 | TRBD1 | ASTWTGRGWGQPQH
- | TRBJ1-1 | TRBV7-2 | - | ASSPRSRGTEAF
- | TRBJ2-7 | TRBV30 | TRBD1 | AWTNRDRGPAEQY
- | TRBJ2-7 | TRBV5-4 | TRBD2 | ASSPGLAGGYEQY
- | TRBJ1-1 | TRBV18 | TRBD1 | ASINLRDRETEAF
medium-sized | TRBJ2-7 | TRBV5-8 | TRBD1 | ASSGTGTYEQY
many | TRBJ2-1 | TRBV7-2 | TRBD2 | ASSSRGSGGSSYNEQF
- | TRBJ1-5 | TRBV10-2 | - | ASRLRDNNQPQH
- | TRBJ1-2 | TRBV6-5 | TRBD1 | ASSYSTGGNYGYT
- | TRBJ1-3 | TRBV10-3 | - | AISGGEAGNTIY
- | TRBJ2-3 | TRBV27 | TRBD2 | ASSPPRGGSTSTDTQY
- | TRBJ1-5 | TRBV6-2/TRBV6-3 | - | ASSYTVRVNQPQH
- | TRBJ2-1 | TRBV6-6 | TRBD2 | ASSTSGSYNEQF
- | TRBJ1-5 | TRBV2 | - | ATCPGGSNQPQH
- | TRBJ1-2 | TRBV29-1 | - | SVEDRRVPRDGYT
many | TRBJ2-5 | TRBV19 | TRBD1 | ASSIFSGQGAETQY